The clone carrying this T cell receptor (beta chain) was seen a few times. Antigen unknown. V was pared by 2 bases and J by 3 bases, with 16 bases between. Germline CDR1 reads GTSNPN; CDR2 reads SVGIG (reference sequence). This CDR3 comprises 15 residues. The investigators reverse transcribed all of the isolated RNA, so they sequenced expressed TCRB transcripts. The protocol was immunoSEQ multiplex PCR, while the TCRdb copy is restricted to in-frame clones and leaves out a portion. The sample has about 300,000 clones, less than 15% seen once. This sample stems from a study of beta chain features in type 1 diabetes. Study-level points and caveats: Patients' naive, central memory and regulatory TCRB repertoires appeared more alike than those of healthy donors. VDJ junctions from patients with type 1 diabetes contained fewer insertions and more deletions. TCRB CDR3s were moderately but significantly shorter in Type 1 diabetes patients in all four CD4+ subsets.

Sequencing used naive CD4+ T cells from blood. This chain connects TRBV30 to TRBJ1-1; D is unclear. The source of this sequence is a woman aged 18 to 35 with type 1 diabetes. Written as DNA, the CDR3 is TGTGCCTGGAGTATATATACAGTGATATACACTGAAGCTTTCTTT. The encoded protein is CAWSIYTVIYTEAFF.